These 4 T cell receptor beta chains were all obtained from the same sample, sequenced in a study of shared T cell receptors in the human thymus. TCRdb keeps only in-frame clones here, not all; method: immunoSEQ multiplex PCR. The sample records just under 550,000 clones, approximately 80% being singletons. These data also featured in a second study, about human thymus T cells.

The material sequenced was thymocytes. These receptors originate from a boy in the first two years of life with a congenital heart defect.

This chain uses TRBV2 with TRBJ2-5; D perhaps matches TRBD2 (5 bases). Trimming stripped 8 bases from V and 2 bases from J, with 15 bases between. Germline V lookup: CDR1 SNHLY, CDR2 FYNNEI. The CDR3 has 14 residues. The CDR3 sequence: CASPKSRGQETQYF. For the CDR3, the DNA is TGTGCCAGCCCCAAATCCCGGGGTCAAGAGACCCAGTACTTC.

This chain uses TRBV30 with TRBJ2-7, with a possible D match to TRBD2 (6 bases). The CDR3 runs to 14 residues. Germline V gives CDR1 GTSNPN, CDR2 SVGIG (reference sequence). Trimming removed 5 bases from V and 12 bases from J, with 26 bases in between. Written as DNA, the CDR3 is TGTGCCTGGCTTACTGGTGGGACTCTCGGGGAGTGGTACTTC. Protein product: CAWLTGGTLGEWYF.

The chain employs TRBV7-9 and TRBJ2-3, with D possibly TRBD1 on 6 matching bases. The V and J ends lost 5 bases and 4 bases respectively, with 7 bases between them. CDR1 is SEHNR, CDR2 FQNEAQ, per germline (reference sequence). This CDR3 is built from 12 residues. The CDR3 bases are TGTGCCAGCAGCCAGGGGCCAGATACGCAGTATTTT. Protein product: CASSQGPDTQYF.

CDR3 nucleotide sequence: TGTGCCAGCAGCTCTACGGGACTAGCGGGAGCTCGGCCCTACAATGAGCAGTTCTTC. It specifies CASSSTGLAGARPYNEQFF. The chain carries TRBV5-4 and TRBJ2-1, with 14 bases fitting TRBD2. In germline, CDR1 is SGHNT, CDR2 YYREEE (reference sequence). V shed 3 bases and J 2 bases; nucleotides not matched to a gene: 10. CDR3 length equals 19 residues.